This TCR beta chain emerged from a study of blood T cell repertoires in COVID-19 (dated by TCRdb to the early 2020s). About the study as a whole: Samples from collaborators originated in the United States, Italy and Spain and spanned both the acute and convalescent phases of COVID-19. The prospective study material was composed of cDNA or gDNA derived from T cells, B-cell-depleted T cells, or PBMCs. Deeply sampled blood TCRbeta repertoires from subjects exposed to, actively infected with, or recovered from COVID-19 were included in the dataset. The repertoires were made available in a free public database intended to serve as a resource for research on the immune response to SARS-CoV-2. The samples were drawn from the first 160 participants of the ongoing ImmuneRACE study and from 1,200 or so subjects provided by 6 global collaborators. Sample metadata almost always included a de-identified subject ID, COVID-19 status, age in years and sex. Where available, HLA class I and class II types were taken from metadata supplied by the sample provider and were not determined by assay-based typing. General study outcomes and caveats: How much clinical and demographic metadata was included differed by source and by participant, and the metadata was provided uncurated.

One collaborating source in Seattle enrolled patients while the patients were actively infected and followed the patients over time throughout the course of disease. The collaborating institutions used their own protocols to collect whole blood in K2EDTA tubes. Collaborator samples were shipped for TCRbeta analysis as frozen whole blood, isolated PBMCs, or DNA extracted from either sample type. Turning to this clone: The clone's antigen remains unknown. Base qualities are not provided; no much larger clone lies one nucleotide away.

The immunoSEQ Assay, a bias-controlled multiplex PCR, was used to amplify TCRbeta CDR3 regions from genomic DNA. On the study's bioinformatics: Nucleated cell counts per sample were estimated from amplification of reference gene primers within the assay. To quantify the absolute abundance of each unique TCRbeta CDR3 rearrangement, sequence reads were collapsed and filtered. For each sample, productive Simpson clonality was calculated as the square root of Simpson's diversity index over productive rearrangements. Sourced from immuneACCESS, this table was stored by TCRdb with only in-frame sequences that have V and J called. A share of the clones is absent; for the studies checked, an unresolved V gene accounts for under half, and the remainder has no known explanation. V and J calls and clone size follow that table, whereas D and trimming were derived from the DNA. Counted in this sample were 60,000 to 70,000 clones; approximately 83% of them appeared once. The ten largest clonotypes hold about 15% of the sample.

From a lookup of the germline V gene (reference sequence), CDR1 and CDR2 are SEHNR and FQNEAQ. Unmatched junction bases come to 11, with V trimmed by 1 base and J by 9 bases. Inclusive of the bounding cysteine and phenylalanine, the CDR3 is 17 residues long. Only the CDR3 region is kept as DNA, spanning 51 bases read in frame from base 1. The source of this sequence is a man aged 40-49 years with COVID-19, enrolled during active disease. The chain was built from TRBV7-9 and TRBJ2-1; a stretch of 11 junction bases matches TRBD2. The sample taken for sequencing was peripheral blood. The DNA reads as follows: TGTGCCAGCAGCTTAGGAGTAGCACTAGCGGGGGTTGGTGAGCAGTTCTTC. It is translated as CASSLGVALAGVGEQFF. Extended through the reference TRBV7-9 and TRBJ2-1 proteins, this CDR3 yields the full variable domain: DTGVSQNPRHKITKRGQNVTFRCDPISEHNRLYWYRQTLGQGPEFLTYFQNEAQLEKSRLLSDRFSAERPKGSFSTLEIQRTEQGDSAMYLCASSLGVALAGVGEQFFGPGTRLTVL.